Reported below is one T cell receptor (beta chain). Its specificity is not known. Described time point: pre-treatment sample, taken before nivolumab and TIL therapy. The V gene's germline CDR1 is KGHSH and CDR2 LQKENI. J lost 2 bases, V lost 0 bases, and 10 bases had no gene match. The CDR3 consists of 18 residues. This was the immunoSEQ v3 assay. Each library reached around 1.9 million read pairs, or roughly 4.5-6 million at deep level. Repertoires were generated with immunoSEQ multiplex PCR, while TCRdb's copy carries only in-frame clones and drops some. The profile shows 50,000 to 60,000 clones, 75% to 90% of them singletons. The data belong to a study of TIL therapy for anti-PD-1-resistant metastatic lung cancer. As for the study in general: A few tumors were EGFR-mutant and two were ALK-rearranged. Study results and limitations: Treatment-naive, never-smoker and oncogene-addicted patients were overrepresented in this highly selected cohort.

The TCR sequence derives from a person between 25 and 79 years old with non-small cell lung cancer. The sequencing used blood, collected at baseline. The chain carries TRBV18 and TRBJ2-3; 8 nucleotides line up with TRBD1. This chain's CDR3 is CASSPPSIGQGHTDTQYF. In DNA, the CDR3 is TGTGCCAGCTCACCACCCTCGATTGGACAGGGCCACACAGATACGCAGTATTTT.